This T cell receptor (beta chain) came from a study of cytomegalovirus exposure and HLA in healthy donors. The repertoire was sequenced with immunoSEQ multiplex PCR; TCRdb's copy has only in-frame clones and lacks some. The sample comprises tens of thousands of clones, 92% of which are singletons, and 1% to 1.5% rests with the top ten. To note about this clone: Its antigen is undetermined. Mismatch with germline at one junction end may stem from a read error. Other DNA sequences from this sample encode an identical CDR3 as well.

The CDR3 consists of 18 residues. The germline gives CDR1 MDHEN, CDR2 SYDVKM. Study-level findings and limits: Some 150 TCR beta chains were listed as cytomegalovirus-associated.

Material: PBMCs. This TCR was sampled from a woman under 30 in good health and CMV-seronegative. This chain links TRBV28 with TRBJ2-7; 11 bases are shared with TRBD1. The CDR3 DNA is TGTGCCAGCAGTTTGGGGACAGGGGGGACTACTTTTGGGTACGAGCAGTACTTT. Translating gives CASSLGTGGTTFGYEQYF.